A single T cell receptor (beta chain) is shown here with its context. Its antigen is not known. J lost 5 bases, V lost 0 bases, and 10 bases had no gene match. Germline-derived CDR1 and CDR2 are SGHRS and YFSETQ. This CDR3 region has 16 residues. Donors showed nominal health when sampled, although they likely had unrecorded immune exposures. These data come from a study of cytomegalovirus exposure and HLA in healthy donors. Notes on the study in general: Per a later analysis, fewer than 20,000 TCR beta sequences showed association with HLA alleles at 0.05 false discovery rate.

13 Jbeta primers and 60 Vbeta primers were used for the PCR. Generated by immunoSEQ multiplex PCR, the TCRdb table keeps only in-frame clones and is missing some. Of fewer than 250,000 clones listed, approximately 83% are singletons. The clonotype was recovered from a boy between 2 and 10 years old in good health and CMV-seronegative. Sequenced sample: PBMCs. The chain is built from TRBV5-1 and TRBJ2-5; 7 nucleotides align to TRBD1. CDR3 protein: CASSLGQGDRAETQYF. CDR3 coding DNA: TGCGCCAGCAGCTTGGGACAGGGCGACCGTGCGGAGACCCAGTACTTC.